This T cell receptor beta chain emerged from a study of cytomegalovirus exposure and HLA in healthy donors. The method was immunoSEQ multiplex PCR; TCRdb's version includes in-frame clones alone and lacks a portion of them. This sample has 100,000 to 150,000 clones, with roughly 88% found just once. Germline assignment: CDR1 MGHRA and CDR2 YSYEKL. This CDR3 is 15 amino acids long. The V gene end was trimmed by 4 bases and the J gene end by 7 bases; junction bases not matched to a gene: 13. This clone has just one count. What it binds is not known. Points from the study as a whole: A classifier reportedly called cytomegalovirus status with high sensitivity and specificity. Subsequent analysis showed first-cohort TCR clusters tending to co-occur in some 120 validation repertoires. The study labeled 164 TCR beta chains cytomegalovirus-associated.

This TCR was recovered from a man in his late teens or twenties in good health and CMV-seronegative. The sequenced material came from PBMCs. The chain is built from TRBV4-1 and TRBJ2-7; 7 bases align to TRBD1. The CDR3: CASSRRDRALGEQYF. CDR3 bases: TGCGCCAGCAGCCGCCGGGACAGAGCTTTGGGTGAGCAGTACTTC.